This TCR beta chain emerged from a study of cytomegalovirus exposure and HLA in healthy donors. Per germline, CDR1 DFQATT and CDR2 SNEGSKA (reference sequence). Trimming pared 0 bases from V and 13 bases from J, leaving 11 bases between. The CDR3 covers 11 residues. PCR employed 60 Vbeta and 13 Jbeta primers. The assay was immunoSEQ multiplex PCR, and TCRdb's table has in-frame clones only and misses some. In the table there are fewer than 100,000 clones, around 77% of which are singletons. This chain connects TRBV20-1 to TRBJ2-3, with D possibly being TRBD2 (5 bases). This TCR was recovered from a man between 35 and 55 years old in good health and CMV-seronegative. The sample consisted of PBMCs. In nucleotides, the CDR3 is TGCAGTGCTAGAGACGGGGAGATGGAGTATTTT. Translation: CSARDGEMEYF.